The 5 T cell receptor beta chains presented below share a single source sample, sequenced in a study of T cell changes during pregnancy in multiple sclerosis. Profiled with immunoSEQ multiplex PCR; TCRdb holds only in-frame clones, not every one. Of approximately 50,000 clones listed, 80% to 95% are singletons. This specimen consisted of CD4+ T cells from peripheral blood mononuclear cells, obtained after pregnancy. The receptor source for this set is a female donor with multiple sclerosis, enrolled in a pregnancy study.

The chain is built from TRBV5-1 and TRBJ1-2; 9 bases align to TRBD1. The germline gives CDR1 SGHRS, CDR2 YFSETQ. The CDR3 extends over 14 amino acids. J was trimmed by 6 bases and V by 3 bases; bases with no gene match: 6. Here the CDR3 DNA reads TGCGCCAGCAGCTCGGGACAGGGAGTTCATGGCTACACCTTC. This codes for CASSSGQGVHGYTF.

The chain uses TRBV6-5 and TRBJ2-7, with D possibly matching TRBD2 (6 bases). Trimming stripped 6 bases from V and 0 bases from J, with 9 bases between. Germline CDR1 MNHEY, CDR2 SVGAGI. The CDR3 length is 13 residues. As DNA, the CDR3 is TGTGCCAGCAGGCCGGGAGACTCCTACGAGCAGTACTTC. It codes for CASRPGDSYEQYF.

V usage is TRBV28 and J usage is TRBJ2-1; tentative D call: TRBD2 (5 bases). The CDR3 sequence is 15 residues long. Trimming pared 8 bases from V and 1 base from J, leaving 15 bases between. Germline V gene sequence: CDR1 MDHEN, CDR2 SYDVKM. The CDR3 is CASDSAGESYNEQFF. The CDR3 nucleotides read TGTGCCAGCGATTCAGCTGGGGAGTCCTACAATGAGCAGTTCTTC.

This chain connects TRBV15 to TRBJ1-5; D call uncertain. The germline CDR1 and CDR2 sequences are LNHNV and YYDKDF (reference sequence). The CDR3 loop spans 15 amino acids. V lost 0 bases and J lost 3, with 9 bases in between. In nucleotides, the CDR3 is TGTGCCACCAGCAGAGATCGGCGGCCCAATCAGCCCCAGCATTTT. Residues: CATSRDRRPNQPQHF.

V usage is TRBV19 and J usage is TRBJ2-3; 9 bases map to TRBD2. Germline V gene lookup returns CDR1 LNHDA and CDR2 SQIVND (reference sequence). The length of the CDR3 is 15 residues. The V gene end was trimmed by 6 bases and the J gene end by 4 bases; junction bases not matched to a gene: 8. CDR3 amino acids: CASRLTSGRPDTQYF. The CDR3 nucleotides are TGTGCCAGTAGATTGACTAGCGGAAGACCAGATACGCAGTATTTT.